Included here is one T cell receptor (beta chain) sequence, with context. TCRdb ran MiXCR on the 5' RACE reads and lists one entry per CDR3 protein. The sample includes hundreds of thousands of distinct CDR3 sequences, about 18% of them seen just once. This sample stems from a study of identical twins. The V segment lost 4 bases and the J segment 5 bases; nucleotides outside the gene matches: 5. CDR3 size: 14 residues. The germline CDR1 and CDR2 sequences are SGHRS and YFSETQ. These same data were also listed under a study on T cells expressing NK-cell markers. From that second work: The authors sequenced eight donors, of whom seven were HCMV-seropositive and one was seronegative. Among CD8+ T cells from over 5 donors, dominant NKG2C+ clonotypes accounted for roughly 1.0-7.0%.

This rearrangement joins TRBV5-1 to TRBJ2-7; the match to TRBD1 covers 11 bases. The sequenced sample was PBMCs. The TCR comes from a woman under 30 in good health. The CDR3 DNA sequence: TGCGCCAGCAGCGTCGGGACAGGGGGAAACGAGCAGTACTTC. It yields the protein CASSVGTGGNEQYF.